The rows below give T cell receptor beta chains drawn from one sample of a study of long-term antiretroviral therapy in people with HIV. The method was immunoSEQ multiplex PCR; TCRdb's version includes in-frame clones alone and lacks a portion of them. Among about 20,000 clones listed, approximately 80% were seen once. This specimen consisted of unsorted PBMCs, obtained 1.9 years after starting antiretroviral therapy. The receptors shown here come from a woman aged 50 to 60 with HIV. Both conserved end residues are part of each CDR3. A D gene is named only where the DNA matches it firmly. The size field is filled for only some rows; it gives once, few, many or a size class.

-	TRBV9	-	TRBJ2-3	CASSQNTDTQYF	TGTGCCAGCAGCCAGAACACAGATACGCAGTATTTT
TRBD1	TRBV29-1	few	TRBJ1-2	CSVTGGDGYTF	TGCAGCGTTACAGGGGGAGATGGCTACACCTTC
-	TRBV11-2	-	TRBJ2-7	CASSLAQVSGEQYF	TGTGCCAGCAGCTTAGCACAGGTGTCTGGAGAGCAGTACTTC
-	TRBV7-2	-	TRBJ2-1	CASSSQIVSEQFF	TGTGCCAGCAGCTCGCAGATCGTATCTGAGCAGTTCTTC
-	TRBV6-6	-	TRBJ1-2	CASSYKGTNYGYTF	TGTGCCAGCAGTTACAAGGGGACTAACTATGGCTACACCTTC
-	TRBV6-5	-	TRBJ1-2	CASGGGFNYGYTF	TGTGCCAGCGGGGGGGGCTTCAACTATGGCTACACCTTC
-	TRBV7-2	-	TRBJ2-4	CASSRGAGGNAKNIQYF	TGTGCCAGCAGCCGGGGGGCAGGGGGCAACGCCAAAAACATTCAGTACTTC
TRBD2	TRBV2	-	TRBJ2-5	CARGTSGDLETQYF	TGTGCCAGGGGGACTAGCGGGGACCTAGAGACCCAGTACTTC
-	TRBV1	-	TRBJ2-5	CTSNRWETQYF	TGCACCAGCAATCGGTGGGAGACCCAGTACTTC
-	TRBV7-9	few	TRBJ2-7	CASSSEREQYF	TGTGCCAGCAGCAGTGAACGGGAGCAGTACTTC
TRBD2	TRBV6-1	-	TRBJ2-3	CASSETLAGGTDTQYF	TGTGCCAGCAGTGAAACACTAGCGGGGGGCACAGATACGCAGTATTTT
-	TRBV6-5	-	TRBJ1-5	CASSYSRSQDQPQHF	TGTGCCAGCAGTTACTCCCGGTCCCAGGATCAGCCCCAGCATTTT
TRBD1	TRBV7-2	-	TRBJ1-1	CASTRARDRMNTEAFF	TGTGCCAGCACCCGGGCCCGGGACAGGATGAACACTGAAGCTTTCTTT
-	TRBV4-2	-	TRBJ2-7	CASSQGNSGTLEQYF	TGTGCCAGCAGCCAAGGGAACTCCGGGACACTCGAGCAGTACTTC
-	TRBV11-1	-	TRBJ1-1	CASRFGLNTEAFF	TGTGCCAGCAGGTTTGGGCTGAACACTGAAGCTTTCTTT
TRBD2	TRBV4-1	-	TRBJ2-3	CASSSTGGRLSLFTQYF	TGCGCCAGCAGCTCAACGGGGGGGCGACTATCTCTTTTTACGCAGTATTTT
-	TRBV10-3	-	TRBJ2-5	CASEAPGGETQYF	TGTGCCTCGGAGGCGCCGGGTGGAGAGACCCAGTACTTC
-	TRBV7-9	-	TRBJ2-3	CASSFGSHSTDTQYF	TGTGCCAGCAGCTTTGGATCTCATAGCACAGATACGCAGTATTTT
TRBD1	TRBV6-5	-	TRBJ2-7	CASSLTGALSEQYF	TGTGCCAGCAGCCTGACAGGGGCGCTCTCCGAGCAGTACTTC
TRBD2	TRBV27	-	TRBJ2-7	CASKRSGDPYEQYF	TGTGCCAGCAAAAGAAGCGGGGACCCCTACGAGCAGTACTTC
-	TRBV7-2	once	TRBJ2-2	CASSTSTVGGELFF	TGTGCCAGCAGCACCTCGACAGTTGGCGGGGAGCTGTTTTTT
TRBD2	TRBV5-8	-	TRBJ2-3	CASSLGTSGGGTDTQYF	TGTGCCAGCAGCTTAGGGACTAGCGGGGGGGGCACAGATACGCAGTATTTT
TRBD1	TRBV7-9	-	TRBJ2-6	CASSQGQGVAGANVLTF	TGTGCCAGCAGCCAAGGACAGGGAGTAGCTGGGGCCAACGTCCTGACTTTC
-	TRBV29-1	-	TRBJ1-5	CSVAGLGQPQHF	TGCAGCGTTGCGGGGCTTGGCCAGCCCCAGCATTTT
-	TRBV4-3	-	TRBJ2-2	CASSRLTGELFF	TGCGCCAGCAGCCGCCTCACCGGGGAGCTGTTTTTT
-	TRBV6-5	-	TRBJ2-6	CASSLMTAGANVLTF	TGTGCCAGCAGTCTGATGACAGCTGGGGCCAACGTCCTGACTTTC
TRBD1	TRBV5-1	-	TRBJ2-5	CASSFRQGEETQYF	TGCGCCAGCAGCTTTAGACAGGGGGAAGAGACCCAGTACTTC
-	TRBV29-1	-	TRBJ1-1	CSAKAWTENTEAFF	TGCAGCGCAAAGGCTTGGACGGAGAACACTGAAGCTTTCTTT
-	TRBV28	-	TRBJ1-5	CASSNSNQPQHF	TGTGCCAGCAGTAACAGCAATCAGCCCCAGCATTTT
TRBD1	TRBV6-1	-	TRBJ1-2	CASSPTGAAYGYTF	TGTGCCAGCAGCCCGACAGGGGCCGCCTATGGCTACACCTTC
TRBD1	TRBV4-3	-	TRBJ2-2	CASSQQTGTNTGELFF	TGCGCCAGCAGCCAGCAGACAGGGACGAACACCGGGGAGCTGTTTTTT
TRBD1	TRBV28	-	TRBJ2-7	CASSSGQGIYEQYF	TGTGCCAGCAGTTCGGGACAGGGCATCTACGAGCAGTACTTC
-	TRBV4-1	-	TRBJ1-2	CASSRGGGRGYGYTF	TGCGCCAGCAGCCGCGGTGGGGGCAGGGGCTATGGCTACACCTTC
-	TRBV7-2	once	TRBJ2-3	CASSLARNTQYF	TGTGCCAGCAGCTTAGCGCGAAATACGCAGTATTTT
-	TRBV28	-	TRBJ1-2	CASRRVHGYTF	TGTGCCAGCAGGCGGGTCCATGGCTACACCTTC
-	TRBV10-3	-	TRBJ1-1	CAISDRGGVNTEAFF	TGTGCCATCAGTGACAGGGGTGGGGTGAACACTGAAGCTTTCTTT
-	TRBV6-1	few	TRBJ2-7	CASSEATRLQYF	TGTGCCAGCAGTGAAGCTACACGGTTGCAGTACTTC
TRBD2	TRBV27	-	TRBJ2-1	CASSPRLAGHNEQFF	TGTGCCAGCAGTCCCCGACTAGCGGGTCACAATGAGCAGTTCTTC
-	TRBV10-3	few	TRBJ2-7	CAIRSIQVTYEQYF	TGTGCCATCAGATCGATACAGGTCACCTACGAGCAGTACTTC
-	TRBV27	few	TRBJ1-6	CASSLNRVRRNSPLHF	TGTGCCAGCAGTTTAAACAGGGTCCGACGTAATTCACCCCTCCACTTT
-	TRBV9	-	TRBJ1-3	CASSATSGTYDTIYF	TGTGCCAGCAGCGCCACATCCGGGACATATGACACCATATATTTT
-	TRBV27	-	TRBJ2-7	CASSRLLSYEQYF	TGTGCCAGCTCCAGACTTCTTTCCTACGAGCAGTACTTC
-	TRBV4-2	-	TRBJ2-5	CASSQEGGVSKETQYF	TGTGCCAGCAGCCAAGAGGGGGGCGTCAGTAAAGAGACCCAGTACTTC
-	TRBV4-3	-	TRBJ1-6	CASSQVGRVDSPLHF	TGCGCCAGCAGCCAAGTGGGCAGGGTGGATTCACCCCTCCACTTT
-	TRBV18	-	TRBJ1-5	CASSPPGVGNQPQHF	TGTGCCAGCTCACCCCCAGGGGTTGGCAATCAGCCCCAGCATTTT
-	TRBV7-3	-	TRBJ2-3	CASSPPSTDTQYF	TGTGCCAGCAGTCCTCCTAGCACAGATACGCAGTATTTT
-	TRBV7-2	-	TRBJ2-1	CASSPSGPKRSNEQFF	TGTGCCAGCAGCCCGTCCGGGCCGAAGAGATCTAATGAGCAGTTCTTC
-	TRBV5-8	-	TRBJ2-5	CASSRQVRETQYF	TGTGCCAGCAGCCGACAGGTTAGAGAGACCCAGTACTTC
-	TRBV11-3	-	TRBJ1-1	CASSLTGEYTEAFF	TGTGCCAGCAGCTTAACAGGAGAGTACACTGAAGCTTTCTTT
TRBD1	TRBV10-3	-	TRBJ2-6	CAIHSTGHGANVLTF	TGTGCCATCCACTCGACAGGGCACGGGGCCAACGTCCTGACTTTC
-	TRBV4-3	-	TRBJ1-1	CASSHSNMNTEAFF	TGCGCCAGCAGCCACTCTAACATGAACACTGAAGCTTTCTTT
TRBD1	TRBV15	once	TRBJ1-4	CATSRDPGQGAMLNEKLFF	TGTGCCACCAGCAGAGATCCGGGTCAGGGGGCGATGCTCAATGAAAAACTGTTTTTT
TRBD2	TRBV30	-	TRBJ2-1	CAWSYSSGLYNEQFF	TGTGCCTGGAGTTACTCTAGCGGCCTATACAATGAGCAGTTCTTC
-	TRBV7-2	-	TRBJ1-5	CASSLRVGGEQPQHF	TGTGCCAGCAGCTTAAGGGTAGGGGGAGAACAGCCCCAGCATTTT
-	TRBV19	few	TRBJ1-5	CASSPKGFQGTQPQHF	TGTGCCAGTAGCCCAAAAGGCTTTCAGGGGACCCAGCCCCAGCATTTT
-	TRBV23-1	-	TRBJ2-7	CASRGSDSYEQYF	TGCGCCAGCAGGGGCTCGGACTCCTACGAGCAGTACTTC
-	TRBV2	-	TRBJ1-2	CASSTVTNYGYTF	TGTGCCAGCAGTACAGTTACCAACTATGGCTACACCTTC
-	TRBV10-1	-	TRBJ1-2	CASRAPWRGYTF	TGCGCCAGCAGGGCCCCCTGGCGTGGCTACACCTTC
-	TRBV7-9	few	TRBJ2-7	CASSGNGYEQYF	TGTGCCAGCAGCGGGAACGGCTACGAGCAGTACTTC